These 30 T cell receptor beta chains share one sample of origin, sequenced in a study of regulatory T cells in long-lasting Graves disease. Time point indicated: persistent/refractory GD, antithyroid drugs over 5 years with positive TRAb. Extracted PBMC RNA gave rise to the TCR library. Through Arm-PCR of CDR3 regions and iRepertoire HTBI primers, TCR beta libraries were built. TCRdb passed the multiplex PCR reads through MiXCR, listing each CDR3 protein once. Seen here are about half a million distinct CDR3 sequences, 22% observed once, and the top ten hold about an eighth. Sample: peripheral blood mononuclear cells (PBMCs), taken when the disease was refractory, from a patient treated with antithyroid drugs. Receptor source: a female donor with Graves disease.

This clonotype has only a few counts. The V gene is TRBV18, the J gene TRBJ1-1; D gene ambiguous. The V gene lost 2 bases and the J gene lost 0 bases, with 7 bases spanning the gap. CDR3 length: 14 amino acids. Looked up from germline, CDR1 is KGHSH and CDR2 is LQKENI. CDR3 nucleotides: TGTGCCAGCTCACCATGGGAGATGAACACTGAAGCTTTCTTT. This codes for CASSPWEMNTEAFF.

This clonotype was recorded at least ten times. The genes are TRBV28 and TRBJ1-1, with D perhaps TRBD1 (6 bases). Per germline, CDR1 MDHEN and CDR2 SYDVKM. V shed 6 bases and J shed 1 base, with 15 bases lying between them. This CDR3 contains 15 residues. The CDR3, as DNA: TGTGCCAGCAGCCCACCCTTGGGGGCGAACACTGAAGCTTTCTTT. Residues: CASSPPLGANTEAFF.

This clonotype was seen many times. The chain links TRBV2 to TRBJ1-1; weak D call: TRBD1 (5 bases). The CDR3 consists of 13 residues. Germline V CDR1 and CDR2: SNHLY, FYNNEI. Trimming cost V 7 bases and J 3 bases, with 12 bases left between them. The CDR3 region has the DNA TGTGCCAGCATCCCCAGGGTGGACACTGAAGCTTTCTTT. Translation gives CASIPRVDTEAFF. The variable domain in full, completed from reference TRBV2 and TRBJ1-1, reads EPEVTQTPSHQVTQMGQEVILRCVPISNHLYFYWYRQILGQKVEFLVSFYNNEISEKSEIFDDQFSVERPDGSNFTLKIRSTKLEDSAMYFCASIPRVDTEAFFGQGTRLTVV.

The chain is built from TRBV5-4 and TRBJ1-2, with D hard to call. Per germline, CDR1 SGHNT and CDR2 YYREEE (reference sequence). V lost 1 base and J lost 7, with 14 bases in between. CDR3 length: 14 residues. The CDR3 coding sequence is TGTGCCAGCAGCTTGCCTGTGTCAACTACTGGCTACACCTTC. This translates into CASSLPVSTTGYTF.

This clonotype turned up a few times. Just one base apart from a much larger clone, this may be a read error. V and J are TRBV6-1 and TRBJ2-7, with TRBD2 as a possible D gene (5 bases). The CDR3 runs to 13 residues. Germline loops: CDR1 MNHNS, CDR2 SASEGT. This CDR3 reads CAGSNRGSYEQYF. The CDR3, as DNA: TGTGCCGGCAGTAACCGGGGATCCTACGAGCAGTACTTC.

With regard to this clonotype: A much larger clone is a single base away; this may be a read error. The CDR3 sequence is CASGRQGSNEKLFF. CDR3 DNA: TGTGCCAGCGGGAGACAGGGAAGTAATGAAAAACTGTTTTTT. The rearrangement uses TRBV6-2 or TRBV6-3 and TRBJ1-4, with 7 bases fitting TRBD1. Per germline, CDR1 MNHEY and CDR2 SVGEGT. This CDR3 is built from 14 residues. The trim removed 8 bases at V and 4 bases at J, leaving 7 bases unmatched.

V is TRBV5-1 and J is TRBJ1-2; a weak D match, TRBD1 (5 bases). Per the germline V gene, CDR1 is SGHRS and CDR2 is YFSETQ. The CDR3 extends over 13 amino acids. The germline V and J ends were trimmed by 6 bases and 2 bases, with 11 bases remaining between them. In nucleotides, the CDR3 is TGCGCCAGCAAAGAGCCAGGGAACTATGGCTACACCTTC. Translating gives CASKEPGNYGYTF.

The table lists this clonotype with a few counts. The chain recombines TRBV11-1 with TRBJ2-2; 7 bases are shared with TRBD2. Germline-derived CDR1 and CDR2 are SGHAT and FQDESV (reference sequence). The V and J ends lost 8 bases and 2 bases, in that order; junction bases with no gene match: 8. The CDR3 loop spans 15 amino acids. The CDR3 nucleotides are TGTGCCAGCGGCCCCCCGGGAGGTAACACCGGGGAGCTGTTTTTT. Protein: CASGPPGGNTGELFF.

This clonotype has at least ten counts. The chain employs TRBV28 and TRBJ1-3; D is uncertain. The CDR3 extends over 15 amino acids. Germline-derived CDR1 and CDR2 are MDHEN and SYDVKM. V dropped 7 bases and J dropped 0 bases, with 13 bases sitting between them. DNA of the CDR3: TGTGCCAGCATGAAGTGGAGCAACTCTGGAAACACCATATATTTT. Amino acids: CASMKWSNSGNTIYF. Full variable domain (rest looked up from reference TRBV28 and TRBJ1-3): DVKVTQSSRYLVKRTGEKVFLECVQDMDHENMFWYRQDPGLGLRLIYFSYDVKMKEKGDIPEGYSVSREKKERFSLILESASTNQTSMYLCASMKWSNSGNTIYFGEGSWLTVV.

This clonotype was seen many times. The gene calls are TRBV11-3 and TRBJ2-7; 9 positions match TRBD2. The CDR3 extends over 15 amino acids. The V gene end was trimmed by 5 bases and the J gene end by 2 bases; junction bases not matched to a gene: 7. Germline-derived CDR1 and CDR2 are SGHNT and YENEEA. The CDR3 protein is CASSSPTSGTYEQYF. CDR3 nucleotide sequence: TGTGCCAGCAGCAGCCCGACTAGCGGAACCTACGAGCAGTACTTC.

Concerning this clonotype: A read error may explain this, as a much larger clone is one base away. The CDR3 does not close with the conserved phenylalanine or tryptophan, likely indicating a read error. The V gene is TRBV15, the J gene TRBJ1-2, with D unresolved. The CDR3 has 14 amino acids. Trimming left V 0 bases short and J 4 bases short, with 9 bases between. Germline CDR1 and CDR2: LNHNV and YYDKDF (reference sequence). CDR3 sequence reads: CATSRDTAFYGYTS. In DNA form, the CDR3 reads TGTGCCACCAGCAGAGATACAGCGTTCTATGGCTACACCTCC.

A word on this clonotype: This may come from a read error, since a much larger clone is one base off. The chain uses TRBV7-9 and TRBJ2-7; no clear D gene. The V gene lost 5 bases and the J gene lost 2 bases, with 4 bases spanning the gap. The CDR3 loop spans 11 amino acids. Germline assignment: CDR1 SEHNR and CDR2 FQNEAQ (reference sequence). This chain's CDR3 is CASSDPYEQYF. CDR3 DNA sequence: TGTGCCAGCAGCGACCCCTACGAGCAGTACTTC.

The chain links TRBV7-9 to TRBJ1-2; the D is unclear. Germline CDR1 SEHNR, CDR2 FQNEAQ (reference sequence). Trimming removed 1 base from V and 7 bases from J, with 16 bases in between. The CDR3 runs to 15 residues. This CDR3 reads CASSLVSGSLAGYTF. Here the CDR3 DNA reads TGTGCCAGCAGCTTAGTTTCCGGGAGCCTTGCTGGCTACACCTTC.

The rearrangement links TRBV9 to TRBJ2-1, with 10 bases matching TRBD2. The CDR3 has 17 amino acids. J was trimmed by 7 bases and V by 3 bases; bases with no gene match: 13. Germline V gives CDR1 SGDLS, CDR2 YYNGEE. CDR3 coding DNA: TGTGCCAGCAGCGGGCACAGGCAGCTAGCGGGAGCAAATGAGCAGTTCTTC. This codes for CASSGHRQLAGANEQFF.

This clonotype was detected a few times. CDR3 bases: TGCAGTGCTAGAGCCCCGGGGAAGTATGGCTACACCTTC. It codes for CSARAPGKYGYTF. The chain links TRBV20-1 to TRBJ1-2; D unresolved. V was shortened by 1 base and J by 5 bases, with 11 bases between the two germline ends. The CDR3 contains 13 residues. Germline CDR1 is DFQATT and CDR2 is SNEGSKA (reference sequence).

The rearrangement links TRBV13 to TRBJ1-1, with D unresolved. From germline, CDR1 is PRHDT and CDR2 FYEKMQ (reference sequence). V lost 0 bases and J 2 bases, leaving 10 bases between the germline ends. The CDR3 has 15 residues. Written as DNA, the CDR3 is TGTGCCAGCAGCTTAGGGGCGAACCCTAACACTGAAGCTTTCTTT. It encodes CASSLGANPNTEAFF.

This clonotype was recorded a few times. The chain carries TRBV6-1 and TRBJ2-1; 8 bases line up with TRBD1. Trimming cost V 6 bases and J 6 bases; bases outside gene matches: 7. CDR3 length: 14 amino acids. The germline V gene has CDR1 MNHNS and CDR2 SASEGT. CDR3: CASRMTGEVNEQFF. CDR3 nucleotide sequence: TGTGCCAGCAGGATGACAGGGGAGGTCAATGAGCAGTTCTTC.

J is TRBJ1-1 and V is TRBV28, with D unclear. Per germline, CDR1 MDHEN and CDR2 SYDVKM. The CDR3 sequence is 13 residues long. The V end lost 10 bases, the J end lost 1 base, and 13 bases lay between the germline ends. DNA of the CDR3: TGTGCCATCGGCCCCCCCCGGAACACTGAAGCTTTCTTT. It is translated as CAIGPPRNTEAFF. Full variable domain (missing parts from reference TRBV28 and TRBJ1-1): DVKVTQSSRYLVKRTGEKVFLECVQDMDHENMFWYRQDPGLGLRLIYFSYDVKMKEKGDIPEGYSVSREKKERFSLILESASTNQTSMYLCAIGPPRNTEAFFGQGTRLTVV.

This clonotype appeared many times. The V and J genes are TRBV10-2 and TRBJ1-5; D uncertain. CDR1 and CDR2 from the germline V gene are WSHSY and SAAADI. Deletions cut 3 bases from V and 0 bases from J, with 12 bases between. The CDR3 covers 16 residues. The DNA for the CDR3 is TGCGCCAGCAGTGAAGGGCAATCTTATAGCAATCAGCCCCAGCATTTT. Protein product: CASSEGQSYSNQPQHF.

In this sample, this clonotype turned up many times. The chain links TRBV4-2 to TRBJ2-5; 8 bases match TRBD2. The length of the CDR3 is 17 residues. Germline CDR1 reads LGHNA; CDR2 reads YNFKEQ. J was trimmed by 5 bases and V by 0 bases; bases with no gene match: 11. DNA of the CDR3: TGTGCCAGCAGCCAAGATCCAGCGGGAGAAGAGGGGGAGACCCAGTACTTC. Translation gives CASSQDPAGEEGETQYF.

At least ten counts were recorded for this clonotype. This chain connects TRBV28 to TRBJ1-1, with D possibly matching TRBD1 (6 bases). Trimming shortened V by 3 bases and J by 14 bases, and 25 bases separated the two germline ends. Germline V gene sequence: CDR1 MDHEN, CDR2 SYDVKM. The CDR3 has 15 residues. CDR3 DNA sequence: TGTGCCAGCAGTTTTCTGGGGGAGGGGGAGATGATGGCCTTCTTT. Translated: CASSFLGEGEMMAFF.

This clonotype was observed at least ten times. The gene calls are TRBV20-1 and TRBJ1-4; 7 nucleotides agree with TRBD1. This CDR3 is 18 amino acids long. V was clipped by 5 bases and J by 3 bases; unmatched bases: 18. In germline, CDR1 is DFQATT, CDR2 SNEGSKA (reference sequence). This CDR3 reads CSASVPGTESPSNEKLFF. As DNA, the CDR3 is TGCAGTGCTTCCGTCCCAGGGACAGAATCTCCCTCTAATGAAAAACTGTTTTTT.

The V and J genes are TRBV7-9 and TRBJ2-7, with 9 bases lining up with TRBD2. This CDR3 comprises 13 residues. V trimming: 11 bases; J trimming: 4 bases; junction bases outside the gene matches: 9. Looked up from germline, CDR1 is SEHNR and CDR2 is FQNEAQ (reference sequence). CDR3 sequence (DNA): TGTGCCGGTTCTAGCGGGAACTATTACGAGCAGTACTTC. Translating gives CAGSSGNYYEQYF.

This clonotype was detected only a few times. The chain links TRBV19 to TRBJ1-1; maybe TRBD1 (5 bases). CDR3 length: 13 residues. V was shortened by 3 bases and J by 4 bases, with 9 bases between the two germline ends. Germline-derived CDR1 and CDR2 are LNHDA and SQIVND (reference sequence). CDR3 nucleotide sequence: TGTGCCAGTAGTATCTGGGGCGGCACTGAAGCTTTCTTT. Its protein product is CASSIWGGTEAFF.

This clonotype was observed at least ten times. The chain links TRBV7-7 to TRBJ1-5; D unresolved. This CDR3 has 12 amino acids. CDR1 and CDR2 from the germline V gene are SSHAT and FNYEAQ (reference sequence). This chain's CDR3 is CAYGFGNQPQHF. The CDR3 coding sequence is TGTGCTTACGGATTTGGCAATCAGCCCCAGCATTTT.

This clonotype was counted between two and nine times. The chain links TRBV20-1 to TRBJ2-5; 10 bases map to TRBD1. Trimming took 0 bases from V and 1 from J; bases not matched to a gene: 5. The CDR3 has 16 amino acids. CDR1 and CDR2 from the germline V gene are DFQATT and SNEGSKA (reference sequence). CDR3 region: CSARDPGQGSQETQYF. In DNA, the CDR3 is TGCAGTGCTAGAGACCCGGGACAGGGGTCCCAAGAGACCCAGTACTTC.

At least ten counts were recorded for this clonotype. Possible read error: a much larger clone is one base away. This chain connects TRBV6-1 to TRBJ2-7, with unresolved D. Trimming took 3 bases from V and 3 from J, leaving 3 bases between them. The CDR3 runs 11 residues. Germline CDR1 is MNHNS and CDR2 is SASEGT. CDR3: CASSDVYEQYF. The CDR3, as DNA: TGTGCCAGCAGTGACGTCTACGAGCAGTACTTC.

V usage is TRBV30 and J usage is TRBJ1-5, with no clear D. The CDR3 runs 13 residues. CDR1 is GTSNPN and CDR2 is SVGIG in the germline V gene (reference sequence). V lost 0 bases and J 3 bases, leaving 6 bases between the germline ends. CDR3 coding DNA: TGTGCCTGGAGTGTAGAGGTCAATCAGCCCCAGCATTTT. It specifies CAWSVEVNQPQHF.

The chain recombines TRBV4-1 with TRBJ2-7, with a tentative D call TRBD2 (6 bases). The CDR3 extends over 17 amino acids. Looked up from germline, CDR1 is MGHRA and CDR2 is YSYEKL. V lost 1 base, J lost 4 bases, and 20 bases lay in between. The CDR3 protein is CASSQVGGRGASYEQYF. In DNA, the CDR3 is TGCGCCAGCAGCCAAGTCGGAGGGCGGGGCGCTTCGTACGAGCAGTACTTC.

This clonotype was recorded many times. The chain combines TRBV6-1 with TRBJ1-2; D perhaps matches TRBD1 (6 bases). This CDR3 has 14 amino acids. V lost 7 bases to trimming and J lost 4 bases, with 16 bases between them. Per the germline V gene, CDR1 is MNHNS and CDR2 is SASEGT. Here the CDR3 reads CASMWGAQIYGYTF. The CDR3 DNA sequence: TGTGCCAGCATGTGGGGGGCGCAGATCTATGGCTACACCTTC.